This entry concerns a single T cell receptor beta chain. Trimming at V came to 7 bases and at J to 1 base, leaving 6 bases not matched to a gene. Germline CDR1 and CDR2: ENHRY and SYGVKD. This CDR3 comprises 17 residues. The protocol was immunoSEQ multiplex PCR, while the TCRdb copy is restricted to in-frame clones and leaves out a portion. There are approximately 150,000 clones in the sample; around 84% occur only once, and about 5.4% lies in the top ten. This entry belongs to a study of T cell responses to AZD1222 COVID-19 vaccine. This TCR derives from an adult who received the AZD1222 COVID-19 vaccine. Sequenced here: peripheral blood, sampled 28 days after the second AZD1222 dose. The chain employs TRBV10-3 and TRBJ2-2; 13 positions agree with TRBD2. The CDR3 region has the DNA TGTGCCATCACTCGGACTAGCGGGGGACTGAACACCGGGGAGCTGTTTTTT. Its protein is CAITRTSGGLNTGELFF.